This T cell receptor beta chain was documented in a study of T cells in placental villitis. The study in broad terms: To test an allograft-versus-infection hypothesis, the study compared placental TCR-beta repertoires across three groups: villitis of unknown etiology, unaffected controls matched for gestational age, and infectious villitis.

Notes on this clone: It lacks a known antigen. The record has no base qualities; no much larger clone is one base away.

The investigation overall reported the following: Small amounts of decidua were contained in the paraffin blocks, so some of the captured T cells, especially in controls, may have been decidual rather than villous infiltrates. In villitis of unknown etiology, the expanded clones were mostly private to each individual placenta, which suggests that there was no single initiating antigen. Sequencing bulk tissue could not tell helper, regulatory or cytotoxic T cells apart, could not separate maternal from fetal T cells, and left out gamma-delta receptors. Villitis of unknown etiology placentae showed higher clonality than controls (median about 0.05 versus 0.006, p=0.0025), indicating clonal expansion. CMV-specific clone frequencies were higher in infectious CMV cases than in villitis of unknown etiology (roughly 0.012 vs 0.00096), and the villitis of unknown etiology frequencies did not differ from those of controls.

Using the Amsterdam Criteria, researchers selected over 8 placentae that carried a pathological diagnosis of high-grade villitis of unknown etiology. Significantly higher gravidity and parity and more prior miscarriages were observed in mothers with villitis of unknown etiology than in the control and infectious villitis groups. Placentae were collected after delivery and examined grossly and histologically before archival tissue was selected. Five 10-micron scrolls were cut from each FFPE block, and DNA was isolated using the AllPrep DNA/RNA FFPE Tissue kit. NanoDrop was used to check DNA concentration and purity, and a Bioanalyzer was used to assess RNA quality. The immunoSEQ v4 bias-controlled multiplex PCR assay, performed blinded to group allocation, was used to amplify TCR-beta CDR3 regions from genomic DNA. Reference gene primers were added alongside TCR-beta primers to estimate nucleated cell and T cell quantities per sample. Sequencing of the libraries was performed on an Illumina MiSeq with a 100-cycle paired-end protocol. Per the authors' processing: In the immunoSEQ Analyzer software, diversity and richness were calculated, with richness measured by iChao1 and clonality based on Pielou evenness and Shannon diversity on a 0-1 scale where a higher value means less diversity. CDR3 amino acid sequences together with their V/J genes were searched in VDJdb for CMV, EBV and influenza A specificities using confidence 3 and substitution 2. The Morisita-Horn index was used to assess how much TCR-beta amino acid clonotypes overlapped between the villitis of unknown etiology, infectious villitis and control repertoires. The table comes from immuneACCESS by way of TCRdb, which keeps in-frame sequences with V and J called. Part of the clones is missing from these tables; in studies checked, under half for an unresolved V gene and the rest for unknown reasons. V and J calls plus clone size are reproduced from that table; the DNA served to infer D and trimming. The sample table shows roughly 2,000 clones, and roughly 85% are seen once. Roughly 11% of the sample lies in the top ten.

Trimming accounts for 5 bases at V and 4 bases at J, while the number of junction bases matched to no gene is 4. CDR1 and CDR2 are drawn from the germline V gene: MNHEY, SVGAGI. From its cysteine to its phenylalanine, the CDR3 spans 14 amino acids. CDR3 DNA only is kept here, 42 bases in frame from base 1. This clonotype originated in a human patient with villitis of unknown etiology; the placental T cells may come from both mother and fetus. The sample comprised placental tissue containing maternal and fetal cells. The rearranged chain carries TRBV6-5 and TRBJ2-7, and 11 junctional nucleotides match TRBD2. In nucleotide form, the sequence is TGTGCCAGCAGTCCAGGGACTAGCGGTTACGAGCAGTACTTC. Translated, this is CASSPGTSGYEQYF.